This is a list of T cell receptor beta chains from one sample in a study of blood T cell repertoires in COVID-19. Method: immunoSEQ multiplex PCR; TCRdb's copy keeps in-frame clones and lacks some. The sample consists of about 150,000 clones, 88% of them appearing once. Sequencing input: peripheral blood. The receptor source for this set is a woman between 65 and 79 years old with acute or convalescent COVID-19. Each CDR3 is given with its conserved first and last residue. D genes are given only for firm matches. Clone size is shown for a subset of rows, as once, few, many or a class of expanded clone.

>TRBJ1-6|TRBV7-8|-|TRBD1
TGTGCCAGCAGCTTAGACGACAGGGATAGGTCACCCCTCCACTTT
CASSLDDRDRSPLHF
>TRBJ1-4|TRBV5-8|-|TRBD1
TGTGCCAGCAGCCGCGGACAGGCAACTAATGAAAAACTGTTTTTT
CASSRGQATNEKLFF
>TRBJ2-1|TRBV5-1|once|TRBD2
TGCGCCAGCAGCTCGGGGGGACCCAATGAGCAGTTCTTC
CASSSGGPNEQFF
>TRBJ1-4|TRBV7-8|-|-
TGTGCCAGCAGCAACTATTTGAATGAAAAACTGTTTTTT
CASSNYLNEKLFF
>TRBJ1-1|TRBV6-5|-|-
TGTGCCAGCAGTTACTCCCCAGGCCTAAACACTGAAGCTTTCTTT
CASSYSPGLNTEAFF
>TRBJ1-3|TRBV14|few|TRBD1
TGTGCCAGCAGCCAAACCGGGACAGCGTTCTCTGGAAACACCATATATTTT
CASSQTGTAFSGNTIYF
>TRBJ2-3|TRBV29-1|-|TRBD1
TGCAGCGTTGAGGGGGACAGGGCGTCTACGCAGTATTTT
CSVEGDRASTQYF
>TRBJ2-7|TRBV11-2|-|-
TGTGCCAGCAGCTTAGTACCACTAACAGGCTACGAGCAGTACTTC
CASSLVPLTGYEQYF
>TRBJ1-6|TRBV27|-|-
TGTGCCAGCAGTTTATGGCAGGGCCCCTATAATTCACCCCTCCACTTT
CASSLWQGPYNSPLHF
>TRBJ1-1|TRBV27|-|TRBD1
TGTGCCAGCAGTATATCGTCACAGGGGTTAACTTTCTTT
CASSISSQGLTFF
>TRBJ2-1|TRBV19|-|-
TGTGCCAGTATTGGGGGGACAGCCAGTTACAATGAGCAGTTCTTC
CASIGGTASYNEQFF
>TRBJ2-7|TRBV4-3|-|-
TGCGCCAGCAGCCAACGAACTATGGGTTTTTCTGCATACGAGCAGTACTTC
CASSQRTMGFSAYEQYF
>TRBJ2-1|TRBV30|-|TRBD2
TGTGCCTGGAGTCAGCACGGGACTAGCCCGTATTTCTCCTACAATGAGCAGTTCTTC
CAWSQHGTSPYFSYNEQFF
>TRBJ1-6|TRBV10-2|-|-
TGCGCCAGCAGCACAGGCAGCTCCTATAATTCACCCCTCCACTTT
CASSTGSSYNSPLHF
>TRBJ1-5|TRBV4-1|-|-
TGCGCCAGCAGCCAAGAGGGGGGAGGGGATCAGCCCCAGCATTTT
CASSQEGGGDQPQHF
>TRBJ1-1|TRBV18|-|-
TGTGCCAGCTCACCGAGTGGGAACACTGAAGCTTTCTTT
CASSPSGNTEAFF
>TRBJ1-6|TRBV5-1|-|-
TGCGCCAGCAGCCTGTTGGGCCCCCAGCCTAGGGGGAGAATTAATTCACCCCTCCACTTT
CASSLLGPQPRGRINSPLHF
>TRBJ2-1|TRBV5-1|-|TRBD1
TGCGCCAGCAGCTCCGGGACAGGGGGCTACAATGAGCAGTTCTTC
CASSSGTGGYNEQFF
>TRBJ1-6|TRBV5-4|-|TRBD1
TGTGCCAGCAGCCCACCCGCCGGGACAGGGGATTCACCCCTCCACTTT
CASSPPAGTGDSPLHF
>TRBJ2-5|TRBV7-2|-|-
TGTGCCAGCAGCCTAAGGACAACGAATGGCCAAGAGACCCAGTACTTC
CASSLRTTNGQETQYF
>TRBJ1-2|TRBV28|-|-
TGTGCCAGCACCTTCTCAGGGTATGGCTACACCTTC
CASTFSGYGYTF
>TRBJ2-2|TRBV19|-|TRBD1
TGTGCCAGTAGTGGGGACAGGGGAGGGGTTCGCGGCACCGGGGAGCTGTTTTTT
CASSGDRGGVRGTGELFF
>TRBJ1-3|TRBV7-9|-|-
TGTGCCAGCAGCTTAGAAGCCCCTGGAAACACCATATATTTT
CASSLEAPGNTIYF
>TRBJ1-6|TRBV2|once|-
TGTGCCAGCAGCTTGGGGGGATGGCCCCTTAATTCACCCCTCCACTTT
CASSLGGWPLNSPLHF
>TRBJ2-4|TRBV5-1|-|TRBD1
TGCGCCAGCAGCTTGCCCGGGACAGAGAAAAACATTCAGTACTTC
CASSLPGTEKNIQYF
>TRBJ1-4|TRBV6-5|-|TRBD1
TGTGCCAGCGCGGACAGGAATGAAAAACTGTTTTTT
CASADRNEKLFF
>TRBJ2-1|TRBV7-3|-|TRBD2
TGTGCCAGCAGCTTAACTGCGGCAGCGGGGGAGCAGTTCTTC
CASSLTAAAGEQFF
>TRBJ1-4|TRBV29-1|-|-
TGCAGCGTTGAAGAGCGGGAACCCAATGAAAAACTGTTTTTT
CSVEEREPNEKLFF
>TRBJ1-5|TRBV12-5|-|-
TGTGCTAGTGGGTACGGACAGATTATTGATAGCAATCAGCCCCAGCATTTT
CASGYGQIIDSNQPQHF
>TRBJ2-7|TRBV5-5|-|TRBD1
TGTGCCAGCAGCTTGTGGACAGGGGTAACCTACGAGCAGTACTTC
CASSLWTGVTYEQYF
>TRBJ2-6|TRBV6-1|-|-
TGTGCCAGCAGTGAAGTGGGGAGTTTCTCTGGGGCCAACGTCCTGACTTTC
CASSEVGSFSGANVLTF
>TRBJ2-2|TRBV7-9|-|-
TGTGCCAGCACTCCAGGGGCGAACACCGGGGAGCTGTTTTTT
CASTPGANTGELFF
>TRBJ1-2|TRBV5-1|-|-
TGCGCCAGCAGCCGCCTAGAGGGCTCTGGCTACACCTTC
CASSRLEGSGYTF
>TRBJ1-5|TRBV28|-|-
TGTGCCAGCAGTTTATATGGCAGAGGAAATAGCAATCAGCCCCAGCATTTT
CASSLYGRGNSNQPQHF
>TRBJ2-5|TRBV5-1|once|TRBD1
TGCGCCAGCAGCGCCGGACAGGGCATCCAAGAGACCCAGTACTTC
CASSAGQGIQETQYF
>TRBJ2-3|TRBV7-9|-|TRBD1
TGTGCCAGCAGCTTAGGCTCGACAGGGCTCACAGATACGCAGTATTTT
CASSLGSTGLTDTQYF
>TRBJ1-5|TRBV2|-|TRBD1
TGTGCCAGCAGTTTGGACAGGGGGCGAAATCAGCCCCAGCATTTT
CASSLDRGRNQPQHF
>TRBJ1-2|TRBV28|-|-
TGTGCCAGCATTTCGGGAGGGCGGGTGAACTATGGCTACACCTTC
CASISGGRVNYGYTF
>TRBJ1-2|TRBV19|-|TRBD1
TGTGCCAGTAGTTTCCACAGGGGGCTCATACTCCCGGGTGGCTACACCTTC
CASSFHRGLILPGGYTF
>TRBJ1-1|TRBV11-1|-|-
TGTGCCAGCAGCTTAGGTCGCAAGGGGGAAGCTTTCTTT
CASSLGRKGEAFF
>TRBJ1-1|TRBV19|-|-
TGTGCCAGTAGTCTATTACCGTCTCCGAACACTGAAGCTTTCTTT
CASSLLPSPNTEAFF
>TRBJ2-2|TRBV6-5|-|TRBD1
TGTGCCAGCAGGTGGACAGGGCGTCACACCGGGGAGCTGTTTTTT
CASRWTGRHTGELFF
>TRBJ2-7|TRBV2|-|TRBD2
TGTGCCAGCAGTGTTAAGCGGGGGCCCAACGCCGAGCAGTACTTC
CASSVKRGPNAEQYF
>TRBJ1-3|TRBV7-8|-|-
TGTGCCAGCAGCTCGGAGCGCACACCCGGAAACACCATATATTTT
CASSSERTPGNTIYF
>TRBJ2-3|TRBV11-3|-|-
TGTGCCAGCAGCTCCGGGGGGCTTGGGACAGATACGCAGTATTTT
CASSSGGLGTDTQYF
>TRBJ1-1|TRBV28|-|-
TGTGCCAGCAGCCAAAGACAGGACGGGAGGACTGAAGCTTTCTTT
CASSQRQDGRTEAFF
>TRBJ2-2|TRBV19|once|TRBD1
TGTGCCAGTAGTCCCGACAGGGTGCGCGGGGAGCTGTTTTTT
CASSPDRVRGELFF
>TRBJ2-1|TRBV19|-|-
TGTGCCAGTAGTTTAAGCCCCTACAATGAGCAGTTCTTC
CASSLSPYNEQFF
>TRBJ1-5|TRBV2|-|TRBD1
TGTGCCAGTCGGGACAGGGTTAGCAATCAGCCCCAGCATTTT
CASRDRVSNQPQHF
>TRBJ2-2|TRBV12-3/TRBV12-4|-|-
TGTGCCAGCAGTCCCACGAACACCGGGGAGCTGTTTTTT
CASSPTNTGELFF
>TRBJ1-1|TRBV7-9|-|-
TGTGCCAGCAGCTTAGGGAACAGCACTTTTGACATGAACACTGAAGCTTTCTTT
CASSLGNSTFDMNTEAFF
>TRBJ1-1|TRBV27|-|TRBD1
TGTGCCAGCAGGTCCTATGGACAGGGGGAAACTGAAGCTTTCTTT
CASRSYGQGETEAFF
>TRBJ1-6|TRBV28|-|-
TGTGCCAGCAGTTTCAGTCGGGGGACTGAAATGCTGTATAATTCACCCCTCCACTTT
CASSFSRGTEMLYNSPLHF